These T cell receptor beta chains were read from a single sample in a study of cytomegalovirus exposure and HLA in healthy donors. The repertoire was sequenced with immunoSEQ multiplex PCR; TCRdb's copy has only in-frame clones and lacks some. The sample holds around 210,000 clones, roughly 80% seen once. The sequenced material came from PBMCs. These receptor sequences come from a male donor in good health and CMV-seropositive. CDR3s include the opening cysteine and the closing phenylalanine or tryptophan. Each record gives: J gene, D gene, V gene, clone size, CDR3 protein, CDR3 DNA. D genes are given only for firm matches. Not all rows give a size; the values are once, few, many and, for expanded clones, a class.

>TRBJ2-7|TRBD2|TRBV7-9|.
CASSFMTGTSGYEQYF
TGTGCCAGCAGCTTCATGACCGGGACTAGCGGCTACGAGCAGTACTTC
>TRBJ2-1|TRBD2|TRBV14|.
CASSRDSGSWGYEQFF
TGTGCCAGCAGCCGGGATAGCGGGAGTTGGGGGTATGAGCAGTTCTTC
>TRBJ1-5|.|TRBV27|.
CASRLDILNQPQHF
TGTGCCAGCAGATTGGACATCCTCAATCAGCCCCAGCATTTT
>TRBJ1-2|.|TRBV28|.
CASGTPYGYTF
TGTGCCAGCGGGACACCCTATGGCTACACCTTC
>TRBJ2-2|.|TRBV9|.
CASSLMGQNTGELFF
TGTGCCAGCAGCCTCATGGGACAAAACACCGGGGAGCTGTTTTTT
>TRBJ1-2|.|TRBV5-8|.
CASSWGRHPTNYGYTF
TGTGCCAGCAGCTGGGGGCGGCACCCGACTAACTATGGCTACACCTTC
>TRBJ1-1|.|TRBV6-5|.
CASSRSEVYTEAFF
TGTGCCAGCAGCCGCTCTGAGGTTTACACTGAAGCTTTCTTT
>TRBJ2-1|TRBD1|TRBV5-8|.
CASSFGTGAPYNEQFF
TGTGCCAGCAGCTTCGGGACAGGTGCCCCCTACAATGAGCAGTTCTTC
>TRBJ1-2|.|TRBV28|once
CASSLSSSVGGYTF
TGTGCCAGCAGTCTTTCATCGTCCGTCGGGGGCTACACCTTC
>TRBJ2-1|TRBD2|TRBV19|.
CASLGLAGAGGSYNEQFF
TGTGCCAGCCTCGGACTAGCGGGAGCTGGGGGCTCCTACAATGAGCAGTTCTTC